These 22 T cell receptor beta chains originate from one sample sequenced in a study of T cell repertoires in cytomegalovirus infection. TCRdb reanalysed the reads using MiXCR and keeps one entry per CDR3 protein. Among about 260,000 distinct CDR3 sequences listed, roughly 13% were seen once. Material: PBMCs. These TCRs come from a human donor in good health (CMV status not recorded). Some clones in this sample may be carry-over from other donors' samples.

This clonotype occurred a few times. This chain uses TRBV11-3 with TRBJ1-1, with D possibly TRBD1 on 6 matching bases. Germline V lookup: CDR1 SGHNT, CDR2 YENEEA. V lost 6 bases and J 5 bases, leaving 16 bases between the germline ends. CDR3 length equals 14 residues. The chain's CDR3 is CASSISGVETEAFF. CDR3 in DNA: TGTGCCAGCAGTATCTCAGGGGTGGAGACTGAAGCTTTCTTT.

The chain combines TRBV7-9 with TRBJ1-2; a weak D match, TRBD1 (6 bases). The CDR3 loop spans 14 amino acids. Germline V gives CDR1 SEHNR, CDR2 FQNEAQ (reference sequence). Trimming stripped 6 bases from V and 7 bases from J, with 18 bases between. CDR3 bases: TGTGCCAGCAGTTCTCAAGGACAGCTGGGTGGCTACACCTTC. Protein product: CASSSQGQLGGYTF. The complete variable domain, with remaining parts taken from reference TRBV7-9 and TRBJ1-2, reads DTGVSQNPRHKITKRGQNVTFRCDPISEHNRLYWYRQTLGQGPEFLTYFQNEAQLEKSRLLSDRFSAERPKGSFSTLEIQRTEQGDSAMYLCASSSQGQLGGYTFGSGTRLTVV.

In this sample, this clonotype turned up many times. The chain joins TRBV7-2 to TRBJ2-3, with 11 bases matching TRBD1. V lost 5 bases to trimming and J lost 4 bases; unmatched junction nucleotides: 5. CDR3 length: 15 residues. The germline V gene has CDR1 SGHTA and CDR2 FQGNSA. For the CDR3, the DNA is TGTGCCAGCAGCGGGAGGGACAGGGGGTCAGATACGCAGTATTTT. It codes for CASSGRDRGSDTQYF.

J is TRBJ2-1 and V is TRBV20-1; TRBD2 agrees at 7 bases. Germline CDR1 and CDR2: DFQATT and SNEGSKA (reference sequence). The CDR3 loop spans 15 amino acids. Germline trimming cut 2 bases from V and 8 bases from J; bases unmatched to any gene: 12. The CDR3 DNA reads TGCAGTGCTAGAAGGCCTAGCGGACCTCGGGATGAGCAGTTCTTC. Encoded protein: CSARRPSGPRDEQFF.

This clonotype was counted ten times or more. This rearrangement joins TRBV11-2 to TRBJ2-7; a possible D gene is TRBD1 (5 bases). V was cut by 6 bases and J by 2 bases, with 14 bases left in between. The CDR3 loop spans 14 amino acids. The germline gives CDR1 SGHAT, CDR2 FQNNGV. CDR3 sequence reads: CASRSRTNPYEQYF. CDR3 sequence (DNA): TGTGCCAGCAGATCTCGGACAAACCCCTACGAGCAGTACTTC.

To note about this clonotype: A read error may be the cause here, since a much bigger clone is one base away. V gene TRBV28 combines with J gene TRBJ2-2, with D perhaps matching TRBD1 (6 bases). CDR3 length: 17 residues. The germline gives CDR1 MDHEN, CDR2 SYDVKM. Here the CDR3 reads CVSSTTPETGNTGELFF. DNA for the CDR3: TGTGTCAGCAGTACGACTCCGGAGACAGGGAACACCGGGGAGCTGTTTTTT. Variable domain in full (rest from reference TRBV28 and TRBJ2-2): DVKVTQSSRYLVKRTGEKVFLECVQDMDHENMFWYRQDPGLGLRLIYFSYDVKMKEKGDIPEGYSVSREKKERFSLILESASTNQTSMYLCVSSTTPETGNTGELFFGEGSRLTVL.

This clonotype was counted between two and nine times. The rearrangement joins TRBV6-2 or TRBV6-3 to TRBJ2-4, with a weak D call TRBD2 (5 bases). There are 14 residues in the CDR3. V shed 7 bases and J shed 2 bases, with 12 bases lying between them. Germline V gene sequence: CDR1 MNHEY, CDR2 SVGEGT. The CDR3 region is CASTMDSPKNIQYF. In nucleotides, the CDR3 is TGTGCCAGCACCATGGACTCTCCCAAAAACATTCAGTACTTC.

This clonotype was detected a few times. This chain joins TRBV18 and TRBJ2-3; 7 positions agree with TRBD1. The germline V gene has CDR1 KGHSH and CDR2 LQKENI. The CDR3 is made up of 16 amino acids. J gave up 3 bases and V 0 bases, and 6 bases lay outside the gene matches. The CDR3 coding sequence is TGTGCCAGCTCACCACCCAAGGGGGCGCCGACAGATACGCAGTATTTT. Protein product: CASSPPKGAPTDTQYF.

This clonotype was recorded many times. This chain joins TRBV19 and TRBJ1-6; D is unclear. The V end was cut by 6 bases, the J end by 5 bases, with 8 bases between. Germline values: CDR1 LNHDA, CDR2 SQIVND (reference sequence). This CDR3 has 13 residues. The CDR3 coding sequence is TGTGCCAGTAGAAACGTCGATAATTCACCCCTCCACTTT. Protein product: CASRNVDNSPLHF.

This clonotype was found many times. The chain links TRBV7-2 to TRBJ2-7, with 8 bases matching TRBD1. The CDR3 totals 13 residues. Germline V CDR1 and CDR2: SGHTA, FQGNSA. J gave up 5 bases and V 5 bases, and 5 bases lay outside the gene matches. CDR3 in DNA: TGTGCCAGCAGCCTCGGACAGGGCCACGAGCAGTACTTC. This encodes CASSLGQGHEQYF.

This clonotype has a count of ten or more. The chain carries TRBV7-6 and TRBJ2-7; D call uncertain. Germline CDR1 and CDR2: SGHVS and FNYEAQ. The CDR3 runs to 13 residues. V lost 4 bases, J lost 7 bases, and 14 bases lay in between. In nucleotides, the CDR3 is TGTGCCAGCAGCTCCGGGTCCTACCGGGAGCAGTACTTC. Translating it yields CASSSGSYREQYF.

This clonotype was seen at least ten times. The rearrangement links TRBV7-2 to TRBJ2-3; 7 bases align to TRBD1. From germline, CDR1 is SGHTA and CDR2 FQGNSA. This CDR3 comprises 15 residues. The trim removed 4 bases at V and 6 bases at J, leaving 10 bases unmatched. In DNA, the CDR3 is TGTGCCAGCAGCTCCGGACAGGCTTCCCTGGATACGCAGTATTTT. It encodes CASSSGQASLDTQYF.

This clonotype has a count of ten or more. The V and J genes are TRBV7-6 and TRBJ2-7; tentatively, D is TRBD2 (5 bases). The CDR3 has 15 amino acids. V was trimmed by 1 base and J by 2 bases, leaving 12 bases between them. Germline V gene sequence: CDR1 SGHVS, CDR2 FNYEAQ. The DNA of the CDR3 is TGTGCCAGCAGCTTAGGAGGACTTACGGCCTACGAGCAGTACTTC. This gives the protein CASSLGGLTAYEQYF. Together with reference TRBV7-6 and TRBJ2-7, the CDR3 gives the full variable domain: GAGVSQSPRYKVTKRGQDVALRCDPISGHVSLYWYRQALGQGPEFLTYFNYEAQQDKSGLPNDRFSAERPEGSISTLTIQRTEQRDSAMYRCASSLGGLTAYEQYFGPGTRLTVT.

The chain carries TRBV5-4 and TRBJ2-3; perhaps TRBD1 as D (5 bases). The CDR3 totals 16 residues. CDR1 and CDR2 from the germline V gene are SGHNT and YYREEE (reference sequence). V was shortened by 0 bases and J by 4 bases, with 15 bases between the two germline ends. In DNA form, the CDR3 reads TGTGCCAGCAGCTTGGACAGGACGTGGAGAGCAGATACGCAGTATTTT. This gives the protein CASSLDRTWRADTQYF. Using reference TRBV5-4 and TRBJ2-3 for the parts outside the CDR3, the full variable domain is ETGVTQSPTHLIKTRGQQVTLRCSSQSGHNTVSWYQQALGQGPQFIFQYYREEENGRGNFPPRFSGLQFPNYSSELNVNALELDDSALYLCASSLDRTWRADTQYFGPGTRLTVL.

V and J are TRBV7-3 and TRBJ2-5, with D unresolved. There are 13 residues in the CDR3. Trimming removed 2 bases from V and 3 bases from J, with 7 bases in between. CDR1 is SGHTA and CDR2 is FQGTGA in the germline V gene. The CDR3 sequence is CASSLGGKETQYF. CDR3 sequence (DNA): TGTGCCAGCAGCTTAGGCGGAAAAGAGACCCAGTACTTC.

This clonotype was seen a few times. This chain connects TRBV20-1 to TRBJ1-2; 9 nucleotides line up with TRBD1. V gave up 3 bases and J gave up 5 bases; unmatched junction bases: 1. CDR3 length: 12 amino acids. CDR1 is DFQATT and CDR2 is SNEGSKA in the germline V gene (reference sequence). DNA of the CDR3: TGCAGTGCTAGTGGACAGGGGTATGGCTACACCTTC. Its protein product is CSASGQGYGYTF.

This clonotype has only a few counts. The chain carries TRBV6-2 or TRBV6-3 and TRBJ2-1; 7 bases agree with TRBD2. J gave up 9 bases and V 4 bases, and 12 bases lay outside the gene matches. The CDR3 spans 15 residues. Per the germline V gene, CDR1 is MNHEY and CDR2 is SVGEGT. The CDR3 nucleotides read TGTGCCAGCAGTTTCCCAGCGGGGAATACGGCTGAGCAGTTCTTC. Translated: CASSFPAGNTAEQFF.

This clonotype has ten or more counts. This chain joins TRBV3-1 and TRBJ2-1, with TRBD2 identical over 11 bases. V dropped 3 bases and J dropped 4; count of bases not matched to a gene: 8. Germline CDR1 LGHDT, CDR2 YNNKEL (reference sequence). The CDR3 totals 17 residues. The chain's CDR3 is CASSQVGTSGLYNEQFF. The CDR3 DNA is TGTGCCAGCAGCCAGGTCGGGACTAGCGGTTTGTACAATGAGCAGTTCTTC.

The sample holds many counts of this clonotype. The genes are TRBV29-1 and TRBJ1-2; D not resolved. Per germline, CDR1 SQVTM and CDR2 ANQGSEA. The ends were cut back, 5 bases at V and 4 bases at J, with 11 bases in the middle. The CDR3 is 12 residues long. Here the CDR3 DNA reads TGCAGCGTTTCGGAACGGACCTATGGCTACACCTTC. Encoded protein: CSVSERTYGYTF.

The chain carries TRBV6-2 or TRBV6-3 and TRBJ2-3; maybe TRBD2 (7 bases). V lost 0 bases and J lost 5, with 15 bases in between. This CDR3 region has 16 residues. CDR1 is MNHEY, CDR2 SVGEGT, per germline. This CDR3 reads CASSYSPRGLVDTQYF. CDR3 coding DNA: TGTGCCAGCAGTTACTCCCCGCGGGGGCTCGTAGATACGCAGTATTTT.

The rearrangement uses TRBV5-4 and TRBJ2-3; either TRBD1 or TRBD2 may supply D (5 bases each). Germline CDR1 reads SGHNT; CDR2 reads YYREEE (reference sequence). V was cut by 4 bases and J by 2 bases, with 14 bases left in between. The CDR3 totals 15 residues. CDR3: CASSRTRETTDTQYF. The CDR3 DNA sequence: TGTGCCAGCAGCCGGACCAGGGAGACCACAGATACGCAGTATTTT.

This clonotype has only a few counts. The rearrangement links TRBV28 to TRBJ1-5, with 11 bases lining up with TRBD1. This CDR3 comprises 17 residues. Germline-derived CDR1 and CDR2 are MDHEN and SYDVKM. Trimming took 8 bases from V and 7 from J; bases not matched to a gene: 16. For the CDR3, the DNA is TGTGCCAGCCGAACCTCGCAGGGGACAGGGGGGAGGCAGCCCCAGCATTTT. It specifies CASRTSQGTGGRQPQHF.